These 27 T cell receptor beta chains came from one sample sequenced in a study of blood T cell repertoires in COVID-19. Method: immunoSEQ multiplex PCR; TCRdb's copy keeps in-frame clones and lacks some. The sample records a few hundred thousand clones, 82% being singletons. The material sequenced was peripheral blood. The receptors were sampled from a woman between 18 and 30 years old with acute or convalescent COVID-19.

This chain uses TRBV9 with TRBJ2-7, with D possibly matching TRBD2 (6 bases). Trimming removed 4 bases at V and 1 base at J, with 18 bases between. CDR1 is SGDLS and CDR2 is YYNGEE in the germline V gene. This CDR3 is built from 16 residues. CDR3 loop: CASSPYQGLLSYEQYF. CDR3 DNA: TGTGCCAGCAGCCCTTATCAGGGACTGCTATCCTACGAGCAGTACTTC.

This clone has only a few counts. The chain is built from TRBV9 and TRBJ2-1; 12 positions match TRBD2. From germline, CDR1 is SGDLS and CDR2 YYNGEE. The CDR3 spans 16 residues. The V and J ends lost 2 bases and 0 bases, in that order; junction bases with no gene match: 0. CDR3: CASSVTSGSSYNEQFF. CDR3 sequence (DNA): TGTGCCAGCAGCGTGACTAGCGGGAGCTCCTACAATGAGCAGTTCTTC.

The gene calls are TRBV23-1 and TRBJ2-7, with TRBD1 as a possible D gene (5 bases). TRBV23-1 is an ORF for which the function is uncertain. V lost 6 bases, J lost 3 bases, and 15 bases lay in between. The CDR3 length is 14 residues. The CDR3 protein is CASRDPDTIYEQYF. Here the CDR3 DNA reads TGCGCCAGCAGAGACCCGGACACTATCTACGAGCAGTACTTC.

This chain connects TRBV7-9 to TRBJ1-1; D possibly corresponds to TRBD1 (6 bases). V lost 2 bases, J lost 1 base, and 11 bases lay in between. Germline V gene data show CDR1 as SEHNR and CDR2 as FQNEAQ (reference sequence). This CDR3 is 15 amino acids long. The CDR3 DNA sequence: TGTGCCAGCAGCTTAAGACAGGCAAGGAACACTGAAGCTTTCTTT. It encodes CASSLRQARNTEAFF.

This CDR3 reads CASSLELLRGTEAFF. CDR3 bases: TGTGCCAGCAGCTTAGAGCTCCTCAGGGGGACTGAAGCTTTCTTT. The chain couples TRBV7-2 to TRBJ1-1, with TRBD1 identical over 7 bases. CDR3 length: 15 residues. V gave up 1 base and J gave up 5 bases; unmatched junction bases: 7. CDR1 and CDR2 from the germline V gene are SGHTA and FQGNSA. The complete variable domain, with remaining parts taken from reference TRBV7-2 and TRBJ1-1, reads GAGVSQSPSNKVTEKGKDVELRCDPISGHTALYWYRQSLGQGLEFLIYFQGNSAPDKSGLPSDRFSAERTGGSVSTLTIQRTQQEDSAVYLCASSLELLRGTEAFFGQGTRLTVV.

This chain connects TRBV7-9 to TRBJ1-2, with 7 bases matching TRBD1. Germline V gene lookup returns CDR1 SEHNR and CDR2 FQNEAQ (reference sequence). There are 16 residues in the CDR3. The trim removed 5 bases at V and 1 base at J, leaving 10 bases unmatched. The CDR3 reads CASSDNPGTDNYGYTF. Here the CDR3 DNA reads TGTGCCAGCAGCGACAACCCCGGGACAGATAACTATGGCTACACCTTC.

The rearrangement links TRBV4-3 to TRBJ2-2; the match to TRBD2 covers 11 bases. This CDR3 is built from 19 residues. CDR1 and CDR2 (germline): LGHNA, YSLEER. V was pared by 4 bases and J by 8 bases, with 18 bases of the junction left unmatched. In DNA, the CDR3 is TGCGCCAGCAGCCCCCACTCAGGAATAGCGGGAGGGCCCAGGGGGGAGCTGTTTTTT. The encoded protein is CASSPHSGIAGGPRGELFF.

The chain combines TRBV5-4 with TRBJ1-6; possibly TRBD1 for D (6 bases). Trimming shortened V by 3 bases and J by 5 bases, and 9 bases separated the two germline ends. The CDR3 consists of 14 residues. Germline values: CDR1 SGHNT, CDR2 YYREEE (reference sequence). Written as DNA, the CDR3 is TGTGCCAGCAGCTCACAGGGAGATAATTCACCCCTCCACTTT. This translates into CASSSQGDNSPLHF. Together with reference TRBV5-4 and TRBJ1-6, the CDR3 gives the full variable domain: ETGVTQSPTHLIKTRGQQVTLRCSSQSGHNTVSWYQQALGQGPQFIFQYYREEENGRGNFPPRFSGLQFPNYSSELNVNALELDDSALYLCASSSQGDNSPLHFGNGTRLTVT.

V is TRBV5-6 and J is TRBJ1-2; no reliable D call. Trimming took 6 bases from V and 5 from J, leaving 14 bases between them. Germline assignment: CDR1 SGHDT and CDR2 YYEEEE. The CDR3 runs 13 residues. CDR3 protein: CASIRRNSYGYTF. The CDR3 coding sequence is TGTGCCAGCATCCGGCGGAACTCGTATGGCTACACCTTC.

The gene calls are TRBV27 and TRBJ2-7; tentative D call: TRBD2 (6 bases). Germline-derived CDR1 and CDR2 are MNHEY and SMNVEV (reference sequence). With 2 bases removed from V and 3 bases from J, the gap between germline ends came to 11 bases. This CDR3 has 14 residues. CDR3 sequence reads: CASSLEAGNYEQYF. CDR3 DNA: TGTGCCAGCAGTTTAGAGGCGGGGAACTACGAGCAGTACTTC.

CDR3 residues: CASSAPTRDWGEQYF. The CDR3 DNA follows: TGTGCCAGTAGTGCCCCAACTAGAGACTGGGGCGAGCAGTACTTC. The V call is TRBV19, the J call TRBJ2-7, with D possibly TRBD2 on 5 matching bases. Trimming removed 5 bases at V and 6 bases at J, with 20 bases between. This CDR3 is built from 15 residues. Germline lookup yields CDR1 LNHDA and CDR2 SQIVND (reference sequence).

The V call is TRBV7-3, the J call TRBJ2-6; D call uncertain. Germline assignment: CDR1 SGHTA and CDR2 FQGTGA. V shed 3 bases and J shed 0 bases, with 3 bases lying between them. The CDR3 length is 14 residues. The CDR3 loop is CASSFHSGANVLTF. The CDR3 coding sequence is TGTGCCAGCAGCTTCCACTCTGGGGCCAACGTCCTGACTTTC. The whole variable domain, remainder taken from reference TRBV7-3 and TRBJ2-6, is GAGVSQTPSNKVTEKGKYVELRCDPISGHTALYWYRQSLGQGPEFLIYFQGTGAADDSGLPNDRFFAVRPEGSVSTLKIQRTERGDSAVYLCASSFHSGANVLTFGAGSRLTVL.

A few counts support this clone. The V call is TRBV6-5, the J call TRBJ2-7; D is unresolved. The CDR3 contains 12 residues. CDR1 is MNHEY, CDR2 SVGAGI, per germline. V was trimmed by 0 bases and J by 4 bases, leaving 4 bases between them. The CDR3 region has the DNA TGTGCCAGCAGTTACTCCCCTTACGAGCAGTACTTC. As protein: CASSYSPYEQYF.

The rearrangement uses TRBV29-1 and TRBJ1-2, with D perhaps TRBD1 (6 bases). The germline V gene encodes CDR1 SQVTM and CDR2 ANQGSEA. CDR3 length: 13 residues. V was pared by 7 bases and J by 6 bases, with 18 bases between. CDR3 in amino acids: CSGDLAGANGYTF. CDR3 DNA: TGCAGCGGGGATTTAGCGGGGGCAAATGGCTACACCTTC.

About this clone itself: At one boundary the junction diverges from the germline segment, which might be a read error. The genes are TRBV7-7 and TRBJ2-5, with D maybe TRBD2 (6 bases). The CDR3 has 16 amino acids. Germline assignment: CDR1 SSHAT and CDR2 FNYEAQ (reference sequence). The CDR3 DNA is TGTGCTAGCAGCTTATCAGCGGGCGCCGGGACGGAGACCCAGTACTTC. Its translation is CASSLSAGAGTETQYF.

The V gene is TRBV12-3 or TRBV12-4, the J gene TRBJ1-4; weak D call: TRBD1 (5 bases). This CDR3 region has 13 residues. The V end was cut by 8 bases, the J end by 5 bases, with 12 bases between. CDR3: CASLWGGNEKLFF. The CDR3 bases are TGTGCCAGCTTATGGGGGGGGAATGAAAAACTGTTTTTT.

V and J are TRBV9 and TRBJ1-5, with D possibly being TRBD1 (6 bases). Trimming stripped 7 bases from V and 2 bases from J, with 16 bases between. Germline loops: CDR1 SGDLS, CDR2 YYNGEE. The CDR3 runs 15 residues. The CDR3 DNA reads as TGTGCCAGCTCGCTGGGGGACAAGGGCAATCAGCCCCAGCATTTT. This translates into CASSLGDKGNQPQHF.

This clone showed up just a few times. The chain recombines TRBV7-9 with TRBJ2-7; 8 positions match TRBD2. This CDR3 is 15 amino acids long. V was clipped by 1 base and J by 5 bases; unmatched bases: 7. The germline V gene encodes CDR1 SEHNR and CDR2 FQNEAQ (reference sequence). Here the CDR3 reads CASSLGSGSPHEQYF. The DNA for the CDR3 is TGTGCCAGCAGCTTAGGGAGCGGGAGCCCCCACGAGCAGTACTTC.

The gene calls are TRBV6-2 or TRBV6-3 and TRBJ1-1; D is undetermined. The CDR3 has 14 residues. The V and J ends lost 2 bases and 3 bases respectively, with 10 bases between them. Germline CDR1 MNHEY, CDR2 SVGEGT. This CDR3 is CASSYVWGDTEAFF. The CDR3 DNA is TGTGCCAGCAGTTACGTGTGGGGAGACACTGAAGCTTTCTTT.

The CDR3 DNA reads as TGTGCCAGCAGCTTACACCCCCTGTGGCAGGGCGTGACATCCGAGCAGTACTTC. Its protein is CASSLHPLWQGVTSEQYF. The chain is built from TRBV13 and TRBJ2-7; D might be TRBD1 (5 bases). Germline V gene lookup returns CDR1 PRHDT and CDR2 FYEKMQ (reference sequence). The CDR3 loop spans 18 amino acids. V lost 2 bases and J lost 6, with 26 bases in between. Looking up the rest from reference TRBV13 and TRBJ2-7 gives the full variable domain: AAGVIQSPRHLIKEKRETATLKCYPIPRHDTVYWYQQGPGQDPQFLISFYEKMQSDKGSIPDRFSAQQFSDYHSELNMSSLELGDSALYFCASSLHPLWQGVTSEQYFGPGTRLTVT.

The chain couples TRBV27 to TRBJ2-7, with 7 bases identical to TRBD2. The V segment lost 2 bases and the J segment 3 bases; nucleotides outside the gene matches: 4. CDR3 length equals 14 residues. CDR1 and CDR2 from the germline V gene are MNHEY and SMNVEV (reference sequence). CDR3 amino acids: CASSLGEGLYEQYF. The CDR3 region has the DNA TGTGCCAGCAGTTTAGGGGAGGGCCTCTACGAGCAGTACTTC.

The chain is built from TRBV18 and TRBJ2-1, with D maybe TRBD2 (6 bases). The CDR3 is 19 amino acids. Trimming took off 2 bases at V and 1 base at J, with 21 bases between the two ends. The germline V gene encodes CDR1 KGHSH and CDR2 LQKENI. The chain's CDR3 is CASSPIAVGGSGSYNEQFF. The CDR3 coding sequence is TGTGCCAGCTCACCAATAGCGGTTGGAGGGAGCGGATCCTACAATGAGCAGTTCTTC.

This CDR3 reads CSASGTRGSPLHF. The CDR3 nucleotides read TGCAGTGCTAGTGGGACCAGGGGTTCACCCCTCCACTTT. V usage is TRBV20-1 and J usage is TRBJ1-6; tentative D call: TRBD1 (6 bases). The CDR3 consists of 13 residues. V dropped 3 bases and J dropped 9 bases, with 12 bases sitting between them. In germline, CDR1 is DFQATT, CDR2 SNEGSKA (reference sequence).

The rearrangement uses TRBV19 and TRBJ2-7; TRBD1 might be the D (8 bases). The germline V gene has CDR1 LNHDA and CDR2 SQIVND (reference sequence). The CDR3 is made up of 13 amino acids. V shed 6 bases and J shed 5 bases, with 14 bases lying between them. CDR3 nucleotide sequence: TGTGCCAGTAGCCGACAGGGGAGGGACGAGCAGTACTTC. The encoded protein is CASSRQGRDEQYF.

The V call is TRBV7-9, the J call TRBJ2-3, with D perhaps TRBD1 (5 bases). Germline CDR1 and CDR2: SEHNR and FQNEAQ (reference sequence). V gave up 4 bases and J gave up 0 bases, with 11 bases separating them. The CDR3 consists of 15 residues. The CDR3 bases are TGTGCCAGCAGCTGGGGCCGAATAAGCACAGATACGCAGTATTTT. Translating gives CASSWGRISTDTQYF.

The J gene is TRBJ1-1, the V gene TRBV2; the D is unclear. Deletions cut 6 bases from V and 5 bases from J, with 10 bases between. The CDR3 runs to 12 residues. The germline V gene encodes CDR1 SNHLY and CDR2 FYNNEI. The CDR3: CASSYSGTEAFF. The CDR3 DNA reads TGTGCCAGCAGCTACAGTGGTACTGAAGCTTTCTTT.

The CDR3 DNA follows: TGTGCCAGCCAGTTGGGACAGAAGAACACCGGGGAGCTGTTTTTT. It codes for CASQLGQKNTGELFF. This sequence joins TRBV2 and TRBJ2-2; 7 nucleotides line up with TRBD1. The V gene end was trimmed by 8 bases and the J gene end by 1 base; junction bases not matched to a gene: 7. Germline CDR1 and CDR2: SNHLY and FYNNEI. The CDR3 covers 15 residues.